This T cell receptor (beta chain) was obtained from a study of blood T cell repertoires in COVID-19. For the study at large: Whether acute or convalescent, the COVID-19 samples came from the United States, Italy and Spain. Sources were T cells, B-cell-depleted T cells, or PBMCs; the material itself was cDNA or gDNA.

Some clones are missing from TCRdb's copy, which holds only in-frame ones; the method was immunoSEQ multiplex PCR. The sample yields about 200,000 clones, approximately 86% seen once. Which cohort a participant joined came from the clinical history participants gave. Donors in Cohort 3 counted as recovered after two negative PCRs, clearance, or symptom resolution. The source of this sequence is a woman in her thirties who had recovered from COVID-19. The sequenced material came from PBMCs or T cells enriched from blood (not recorded which).

The chain's CDR3 is CASSRTGSTEAFF. CDR3 nucleotide sequence: TGTGCCAGTAGTAGGACAGGGTCCACTGAAGCTTTCTTT. The rearrangement uses TRBV19 and TRBJ1-1; 8 nucleotides agree with TRBD1. Per germline, CDR1 LNHDA and CDR2 SQIVND (reference sequence). Trimming removed 4 bases from V and 4 bases from J; junction bases left unmatched: 2. There are 13 residues in the CDR3.